The 29 T cell receptor beta chains below were found in one sample sequenced in a study of shared clonotypes between healthy human individuals. CD45RO-negative, CCR7-selected cells formed the naive CD8 fraction, which excluded terminally differentiated effector memory CD45RA+ cells. TCRdb's table, derived via immunoSEQ multiplex PCR, lists solely in-frame clones and lacks some. The sample lists around 2,000,000 clones, about 95% occurring once. Specimen: naive CD8+ T cells sorted from blood. Source of these receptors: a man in his late teens or twenties in good health.

J is TRBJ2-2 and V is TRBV30; D gene uncertain. Germline V gene lookup returns CDR1 GTSNPN and CDR2 SVGIG (reference sequence). CDR3 length: 13 residues. The V end was cut by 2 bases, the J end by 1 base, with 5 bases between. Written as DNA, the CDR3 is TGTGCCTGGAGTCGTAAGAACACCGGGGAGCTGTTTTTT. Protein product: CAWSRKNTGELFF.

The gene calls are TRBV7-9 and TRBJ1-2, with no clear D. CDR1 is SEHNR and CDR2 is FQNEAQ in the germline V gene (reference sequence). V was cut by 1 base and J by 5 bases, with 14 bases left in between. The CDR3 runs 15 residues. The CDR3 coding sequence is TGTGCCAGCAGCTTAGAAGGCGACGGAGTGTATGGCTACACCTTC. Protein sequence: CASSLEGDGVYGYTF. Based on the CDR3 plus reference TRBV7-9 and TRBJ1-2, the full variable domain is DTGVSQNPRHKITKRGQNVTFRCDPISEHNRLYWYRQTLGQGPEFLTYFQNEAQLEKSRLLSDRFSAERPKGSFSTLEIQRTEQGDSAMYLCASSLEGDGVYGYTFGSGTRLTVV.

The chain uses TRBV10-2 and TRBJ1-5, with a weak D call TRBD1 (5 bases). CDR1 is WSHSY, CDR2 SAAADI, per germline. V gave up 3 bases and J gave up 7 bases, with 19 bases separating them. The CDR3 covers 16 residues. CDR3 protein: CASSEMGVNSNQPQHF. In nucleotides, the CDR3 is TGCGCCAGCAGTGAAATGGGGGTCAACTCGAACCAGCCCCAGCATTTT.

The chain carries TRBV29-1 and TRBJ1-2; TRBD1 might be the D (6 bases). The CDR3 extends over 15 amino acids. The V gene lost 6 bases and the J gene lost 1 base, with 18 bases spanning the gap. In germline, CDR1 is SQVTM, CDR2 ANQGSEA. CDR3 sequence reads: CSVGPDSGNNYGYTF. The CDR3 DNA is TGCAGCGTGGGTCCGGACAGTGGAAATAACTATGGCTACACCTTC.

The chain combines TRBV5-4 with TRBJ2-7; 10 bases map to TRBD1. This CDR3 is built from 16 residues. Germline values: CDR1 SGHNT, CDR2 YYREEE (reference sequence). Trimming took 4 bases from V and 3 from J; bases not matched to a gene: 10. The CDR3 loop reads CASSPKPGQGNYEQYF. CDR3 in DNA: TGTGCCAGCAGCCCAAAACCGGGACAGGGGAACTACGAGCAGTACTTC. Complete variable domain (other parts from reference TRBV5-4 and TRBJ2-7): ETGVTQSPTHLIKTRGQQVTLRCSSQSGHNTVSWYQQALGQGPQFIFQYYREEENGRGNFPPRFSGLQFPNYSSELNVNALELDDSALYLCASSPKPGQGNYEQYFGPGTRLTVT.

In nucleotides, the CDR3 is TGTGCCAGCAGCTTCGGCGGTACTCTGATCTACGAGCAGTACTTC. Its protein is CASSFGGTLIYEQYF. V and J are TRBV11-2 and TRBJ2-7; D uncertain. The CDR3 spans 15 residues. V lost 3 bases and J lost 3, with 15 bases in between. The germline CDR1 and CDR2 sequences are SGHAT and FQNNGV.

Details on this clone: Other DNA sequences in this specimen translate into the identical CDR3. The V gene is TRBV30, the J gene TRBJ2-1; 7 positions match TRBD2. Trimming took 0 bases from V and 4 from J; bases not matched to a gene: 3. The germline CDR1 and CDR2 sequences are GTSNPN and SVGIG (reference sequence). The length of the CDR3 is 14 residues. CDR3 amino acids: CAWSVGAGYNEQFF. The CDR3 coding sequence is TGTGCCTGGAGTGTTGGAGCGGGATACAATGAGCAGTTCTTC.

This sequence joins TRBV7-9 and TRBJ2-3, with 9 positions matching TRBD2. Unmatched junction bases numbered 6, after V lost 6 bases and J lost 2 bases. Germline V gene sequence: CDR1 SEHNR, CDR2 FQNEAQ (reference sequence). The CDR3 is made up of 15 amino acids. The CDR3 DNA is TGTGCCAGCAGACTTGCGGGAGGGAACACAGATACGCAGTATTTT. Protein: CASRLAGGNTDTQYF.

Concerning this clone itself: Within the sample, other DNA sequences also encode this same CDR3. The chain is built from TRBV6-6 and TRBJ2-7, with D perhaps TRBD1 (7 bases). V lost 4 bases and J lost 4, with 8 bases in between. The CDR3 totals 12 residues. Germline assignment: CDR1 MNHNY and CDR2 SVGAGI (reference sequence). The CDR3 DNA sequence: TGTGCCAGCAGTTCAGGGGGGTACGAGCAGTACTTC. Its translation: CASSSGGYEQYF.

This clone has just one count. The V call is TRBV18, the J call TRBJ2-6, with 8 bases matching TRBD1. Germline CDR1 KGHSH, CDR2 LQKENI. This CDR3 comprises 17 residues. J gave up 0 bases and V 2 bases, and 3 bases lay outside the gene matches. The CDR3 DNA reads TGTGCCAGCTCACCAGGGACAGGCAGCTCTGGGGCCAACGTCCTGACTTTC. This sequence encodes CASSPGTGSSGANVLTF.

The chain employs TRBV2 and TRBJ2-7; 10 nucleotides agree with TRBD1. CDR3 length: 15 residues. Germline CDR1 reads SNHLY; CDR2 reads FYNNEI. V shed 3 bases, J shed 4 bases, and the junction held 6 bases outside the gene matches. The CDR3 DNA reads TGTGCCAGCAGTGAGGGGACAGGGGTCCGGTACGAGCAGTACTTC. Translating it yields CASSEGTGVRYEQYF.

The chain links TRBV11-2 to TRBJ2-7; 15 bases are shared with TRBD2. The ends lost 1 base at V and 3 bases at J; junction bases unmatched: 10. The germline V gene encodes CDR1 SGHAT and CDR2 FQNNGV. The CDR3 spans 19 residues. CDR3 loop: CASSLGGPGLAGGHYEQYF. The CDR3, as DNA: TGTGCCAGCAGCTTAGGGGGTCCGGGACTAGCGGGAGGTCACTACGAGCAGTACTTC.

The chain recombines TRBV9 with TRBJ2-1; no reliable D call. Trimming cost V 0 bases and J 0 bases, with 7 bases left between them. CDR1 SGDLS and CDR2 YYNGEE come from the germline V gene. The CDR3 loop spans 15 amino acids. CDR3 amino acids: CASSVAPASYNEQFF. The CDR3 bases are TGTGCCAGCAGCGTAGCCCCTGCCTCCTACAATGAGCAGTTCTTC.

The chain has TRBV5-1 and TRBJ2-7; weak D call: TRBD1 (5 bases). Per germline, CDR1 SGHRS and CDR2 YFSETQ. Trimming left V 1 base short and J 3 bases short, with 11 bases between. This CDR3 has 14 residues. The chain's CDR3 is CASSLLETDYEQYF. In DNA, the CDR3 is TGCGCCAGCAGCTTGCTAGAGACAGACTACGAGCAGTACTTC.

The V gene is TRBV13, the J gene TRBJ2-1, with 10 positions matching TRBD2. Unmatched junction bases numbered 10, after V lost 4 bases and J lost 4 bases. The length of the CDR3 is 17 residues. Germline CDR1 PRHDT, CDR2 FYEKMQ (reference sequence). The CDR3 DNA follows: TGTGCCAGCAGCTCCCGGGGTAGCGGGGGGATTTACAATGAGCAGTTCTTC. As protein: CASSSRGSGGIYNEQFF.

CDR3 bases: TGTGCCTGGAGTTCGACAGGGGGGGGAGAAAAACTGTTTTTT. Translated: CAWSSTGGGEKLFF. This rearrangement joins TRBV30 to TRBJ1-4; 9 bases are shared with TRBD1. Germline trimming cut 2 bases from V and 8 bases from J; bases unmatched to any gene: 6. The CDR3 length is 14 residues. Germline V gives CDR1 GTSNPN, CDR2 SVGIG (reference sequence).

V is TRBV28 and J is TRBJ2-7; D is possibly TRBD1 or TRBD2 (5 bases each). The CDR3 loop spans 12 amino acids. Trimming removed 6 bases at V and 3 bases at J, with 9 bases between. The germline CDR1 and CDR2 sequences are MDHEN and SYDVKM. The DNA of the CDR3 is TGTGCCAGCAGCCGGGGCTACTACGAGCAGTACTTC. Amino acid sequence: CASSRGYYEQYF.

Details on this clone: The same CDR3 is also encoded by other DNA sequences in this sample. V usage is TRBV4-1 and J usage is TRBJ1-1; D gene ambiguous. Germline V lookup: CDR1 MGHRA, CDR2 YSYEKL. V dropped 4 bases and J dropped 4 bases, with 10 bases sitting between them. The CDR3 extends over 13 amino acids. The CDR3 is CASSPRQGTEAFF. The CDR3 DNA reads as TGCGCCAGCAGCCCCCGACAAGGCACTGAAGCTTTCTTT.

The rearrangement uses TRBV11-2 and TRBJ2-3; D gene ambiguous. Germline CDR1 and CDR2: SGHAT and FQNNGV. The CDR3 is 15 residues long. Trimming cost V 1 base and J 6 bases, with 14 bases left between them. CDR3 residues: CASSLVRSDGDTQYF. CDR3 coding DNA: TGTGCCAGCAGCTTAGTCCGGTCCGACGGGGATACGCAGTATTTT.

The rearrangement links TRBV29-1 to TRBJ2-7; D is ambiguous. Trimming removed 7 bases at V and 1 base at J, with 20 bases between. Germline CDR1 and CDR2: SQVTM and ANQGSEA. The CDR3 has 15 residues. This CDR3 is CSAITVGPHSYEQYF. The CDR3 bases are TGCAGCGCTATAACTGTAGGGCCTCATTCCTACGAGCAGTACTTC.

The J gene is TRBJ2-7, the V gene TRBV29-1; D might be TRBD1 (6 bases). V was shortened by 6 bases and J by 3 bases, with 18 bases between the two germline ends. This CDR3 has 14 amino acids. Looked up from germline, CDR1 is SQVTM and CDR2 is ANQGSEA. The CDR3, as DNA: TGCAGCGTCGGAGAAAGAGGGGGTGGCTACGAGCAGTACTTC. This codes for CSVGERGGGYEQYF.

The chain joins TRBV10-3 to TRBJ1-2, with 7 bases identical to TRBD1. Germline V gives CDR1 ENHRY, CDR2 SYGVKD. The CDR3 extends over 16 amino acids. V shed 0 bases and J 6 bases; nucleotides not matched to a gene: 10. The CDR3 region has the DNA TGTGCCATCAGTGAGTCGCGTCCCGGGACAGCCCATGGCTACACCTTC. Its protein product is CAISESRPGTAHGYTF.

CDR3 DNA sequence: TGTGCCTGGAGTAGCGGGAGCTCCCCAGATACGCAGTATTTT. Its translation is CAWSSGSSPDTQYF. The V gene is TRBV30, the J gene TRBJ2-3; 8 nucleotides line up with TRBD2. Germline assignment: CDR1 GTSNPN and CDR2 SVGIG (reference sequence). Trimming removed 2 bases from V and 4 bases from J; junction bases left unmatched: 5. This CDR3 is 14 amino acids long. The variable domain in full, completed from reference TRBV30 and TRBJ2-3, reads SQTIHQWPATLVQPVGSPLSLECTVEGTSNPNLYWYRQAAGRGLQLLFYSVGIGQISSEVPQNLSASRPQDRQFILSSKKLLLSDSGFYLCAWSSGSSPDTQYFGPGTRLTVL.

J is TRBJ1-2 and V is TRBV19, with TRBD1 as a possible D gene (6 bases). The CDR3 is 12 amino acids. Germline V gene data show CDR1 as LNHDA and CDR2 as SQIVND (reference sequence). Trimming pared 5 bases from V and 4 bases from J, leaving 8 bases between. Here the CDR3 reads CASSSDSYGYTF. CDR3 coding DNA: TGTGCCAGTAGTTCGGACAGCTATGGCTACACCTTC.

The V gene is TRBV5-6, the J gene TRBJ1-5; perhaps TRBD1 as D (6 bases). Trimming pared 9 bases from V and 8 bases from J, leaving 18 bases between. This CDR3 spans 13 amino acids. Germline V gene sequence: CDR1 SGHDT, CDR2 YYEEEE. The CDR3 region has the DNA TGTGCCACCCCGGGGGGCCTCGACGAGCCCCAGCATTTT. Residues: CATPGGLDEPQHF.

With regard to this clone: Other nucleotide sequences from this sample produce the same CDR3. The CDR3 region has the DNA TGCGCCAGCAGCCAAGATCGGCGGGCCTCCTACAATGAGCAGTTCTTC. Translated, it gives CASSQDRRASYNEQFF. J is TRBJ2-1 and V is TRBV4-3; a weak D match, TRBD2 (5 bases). V was trimmed by 0 bases and J by 0 bases, leaving 9 bases between them. CDR1 and CDR2 (germline): LGHNA, YSLEER. There are 16 residues in the CDR3.

The genes are TRBV5-1 and TRBJ2-7, with 9 bases matching TRBD1. The germline V gene encodes CDR1 SGHRS and CDR2 YFSETQ. The V and J ends lost 7 bases and 5 bases, in that order; junction bases with no gene match: 13. This CDR3 contains 15 residues. CDR3 in amino acids: CASWGLGQGRNEQYF. CDR3 DNA: TGCGCCAGCTGGGGATTGGGACAGGGACGTAACGAGCAGTACTTC. Complete variable domain (other parts from reference TRBV5-1 and TRBJ2-7): KAGVTQTPRYLIKTRGQQVTLSCSPISGHRSVSWYQQTPGQGLQFLFEYFSETQRNKGNFPGRFSGRQFSNSRSEMNVSTLELGDSALYLCASWGLGQGRNEQYFGPGTRLTVT.

About this clone: An end of the junction does not agree with germline; a read error may underlie this. The chain recombines TRBV18 with TRBJ1-2; no reliable D call. CDR3 length: 15 amino acids. Per the germline V gene, CDR1 is KGHSH and CDR2 is LQKENI. The CDR3 protein is CASSSPGSPPYGYTF. CDR3 bases: TGTGCCAGCTCATCACCGGGATCACCACCCTATGGCTACACCTTC.

The chain carries TRBV4-2 and TRBJ2-7; 13 bases fit TRBD2. Germline CDR1 reads LGHNA; CDR2 reads YNFKEQ. J lost 3 bases, V lost 0 bases, and 2 bases had no gene match. This CDR3 comprises 16 residues. DNA for the CDR3: TGTGCCAGCAGCCAAGAGACTAGCGGGGGGTACTACGAGCAGTACTTC. It yields the protein CASSQETSGGYYEQYF.